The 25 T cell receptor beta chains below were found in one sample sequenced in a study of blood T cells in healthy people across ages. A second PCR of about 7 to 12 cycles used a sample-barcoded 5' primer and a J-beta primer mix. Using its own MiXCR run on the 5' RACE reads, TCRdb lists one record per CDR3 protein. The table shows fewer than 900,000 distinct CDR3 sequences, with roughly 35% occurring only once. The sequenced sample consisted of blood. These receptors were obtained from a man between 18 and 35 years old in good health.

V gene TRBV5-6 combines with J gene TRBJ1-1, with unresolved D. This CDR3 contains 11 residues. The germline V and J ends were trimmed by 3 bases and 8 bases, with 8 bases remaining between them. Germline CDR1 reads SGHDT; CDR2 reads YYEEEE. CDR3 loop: CASSWAEEAFF. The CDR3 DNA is TGTGCCAGCAGCTGGGCCGAGGAAGCTTTCTTT.

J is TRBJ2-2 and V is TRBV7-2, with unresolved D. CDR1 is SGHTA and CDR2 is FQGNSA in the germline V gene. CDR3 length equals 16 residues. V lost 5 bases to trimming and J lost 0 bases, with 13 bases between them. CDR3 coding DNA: TGTGCCAGCAGCCCGGCGGACGGATCGAACACCGGGGAGCTGTTTTTT. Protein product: CASSPADGSNTGELFF.

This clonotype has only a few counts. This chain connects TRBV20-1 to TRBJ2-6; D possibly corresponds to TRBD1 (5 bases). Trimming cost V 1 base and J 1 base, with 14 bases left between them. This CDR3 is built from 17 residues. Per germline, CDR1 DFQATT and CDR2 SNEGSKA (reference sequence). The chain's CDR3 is CSARVPPHRSGANVLTF. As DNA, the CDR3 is TGCAGTGCTAGAGTTCCTCCGCACAGGTCTGGGGCCAACGTCCTGACTTTC.

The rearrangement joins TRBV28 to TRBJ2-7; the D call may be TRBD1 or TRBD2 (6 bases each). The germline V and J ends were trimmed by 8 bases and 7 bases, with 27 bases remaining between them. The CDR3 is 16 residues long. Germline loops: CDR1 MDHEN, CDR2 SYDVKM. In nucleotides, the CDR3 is TGTGCCAGCCCCCCGAGTGGGGGGCAGCCCTACAATGAGCAGTACTTC. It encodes CASPPSGGQPYNEQYF.

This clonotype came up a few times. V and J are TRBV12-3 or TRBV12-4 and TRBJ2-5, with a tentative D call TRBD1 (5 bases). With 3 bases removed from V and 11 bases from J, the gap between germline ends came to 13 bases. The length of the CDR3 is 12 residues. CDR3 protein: CASSLSTGEQYF. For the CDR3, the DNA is TGTGCCAGCAGTTTGAGTACAGGTGAGCAGTACTTC.

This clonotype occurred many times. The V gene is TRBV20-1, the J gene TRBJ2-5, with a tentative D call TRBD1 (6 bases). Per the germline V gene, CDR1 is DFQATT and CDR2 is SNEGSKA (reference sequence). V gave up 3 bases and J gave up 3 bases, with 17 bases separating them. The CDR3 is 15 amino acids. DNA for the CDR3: TGCAGTGCTAGGAGGGAACAGGGAAACGAAGAGACCCAGTACTTC. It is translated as CSARREQGNEETQYF.

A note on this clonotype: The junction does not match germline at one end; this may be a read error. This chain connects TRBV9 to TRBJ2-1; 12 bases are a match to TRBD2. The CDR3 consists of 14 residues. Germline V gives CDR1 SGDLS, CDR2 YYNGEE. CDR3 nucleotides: TGTGCCAGCGGACTAGCGGGGAACTACAGTGAGCAGTTCTTC. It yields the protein CASGLAGNYSEQFF.

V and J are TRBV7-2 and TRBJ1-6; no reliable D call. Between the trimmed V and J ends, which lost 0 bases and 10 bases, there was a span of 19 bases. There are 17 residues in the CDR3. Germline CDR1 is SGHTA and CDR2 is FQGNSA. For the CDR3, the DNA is TGTGCCAGCAGCTTAGCCGTGGGATGGGAAGTGAGATCACCCCTCCACTTT. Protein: CASSLAVGWEVRSPLHF.

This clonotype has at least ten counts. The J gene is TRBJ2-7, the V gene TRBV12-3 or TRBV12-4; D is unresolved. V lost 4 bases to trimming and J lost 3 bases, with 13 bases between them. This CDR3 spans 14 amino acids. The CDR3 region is CASSSGRINYEQYF. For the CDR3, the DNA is TGTGCCAGCAGTTCGGGCAGGATTAACTACGAGCAGTACTTC.

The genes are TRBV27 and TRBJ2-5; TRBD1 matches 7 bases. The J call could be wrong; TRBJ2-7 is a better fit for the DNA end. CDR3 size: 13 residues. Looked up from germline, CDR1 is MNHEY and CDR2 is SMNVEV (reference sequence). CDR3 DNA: TGTGCCAGCAGTCCGGACAGGTTGGGCGAGCAGTACTTC. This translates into CASSPDRLGEQYF.

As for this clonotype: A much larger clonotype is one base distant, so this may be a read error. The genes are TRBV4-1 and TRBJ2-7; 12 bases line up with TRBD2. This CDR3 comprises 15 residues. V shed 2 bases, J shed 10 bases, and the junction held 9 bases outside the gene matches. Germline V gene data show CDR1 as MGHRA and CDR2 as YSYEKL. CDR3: CASSQTPSGGAHQYF. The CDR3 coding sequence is TGCGCCAGCAGCCAAACGCCTAGCGGGGGGGCCCATCAGTACTTC.

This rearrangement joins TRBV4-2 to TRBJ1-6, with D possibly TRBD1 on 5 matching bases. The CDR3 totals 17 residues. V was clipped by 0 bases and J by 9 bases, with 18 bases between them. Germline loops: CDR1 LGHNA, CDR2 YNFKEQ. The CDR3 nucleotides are TGTGCCAGCAGCCAAGAATCGGGGGGATACCGAGGTTCACCCCTCCACTTT. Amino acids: CASSQESGGYRGSPLHF.

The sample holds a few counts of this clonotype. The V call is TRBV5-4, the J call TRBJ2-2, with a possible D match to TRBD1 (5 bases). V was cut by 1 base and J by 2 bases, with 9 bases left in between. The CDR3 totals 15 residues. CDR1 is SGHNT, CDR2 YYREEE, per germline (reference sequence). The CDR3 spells CASSLTQGNTGELFF. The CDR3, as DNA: TGTGCCAGCAGCTTGACCCAGGGTAACACCGGGGAGCTGTTTTTT.

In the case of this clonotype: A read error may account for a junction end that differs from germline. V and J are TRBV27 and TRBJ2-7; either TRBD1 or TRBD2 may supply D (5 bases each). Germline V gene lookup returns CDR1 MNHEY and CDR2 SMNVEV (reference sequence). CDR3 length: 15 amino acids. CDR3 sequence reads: CASSFGAPSSYVQYF. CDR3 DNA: TGTGCCAGCAGTTTCGGGGCCCCAAGTTCCTACGTGCAGTACTTC.

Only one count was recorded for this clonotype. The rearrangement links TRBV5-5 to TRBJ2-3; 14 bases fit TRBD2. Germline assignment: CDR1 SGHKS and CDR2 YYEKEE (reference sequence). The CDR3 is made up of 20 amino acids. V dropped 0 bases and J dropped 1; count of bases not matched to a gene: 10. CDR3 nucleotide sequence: TGTGCCAGCAGCTTGGTAGGACTAGCGGGAGGCTTAGAATGCACAGATACGCAGTATTTT. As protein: CASSLVGLAGGLECTDTQYF.

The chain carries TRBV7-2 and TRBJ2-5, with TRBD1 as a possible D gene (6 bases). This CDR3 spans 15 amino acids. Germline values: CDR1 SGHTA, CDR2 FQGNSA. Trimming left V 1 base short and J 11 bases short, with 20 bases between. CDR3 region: CASSLEGQSYNEQYF. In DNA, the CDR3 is TGTGCCAGCAGCTTAGAAGGACAGTCCTACAATGAGCAGTACTTC.

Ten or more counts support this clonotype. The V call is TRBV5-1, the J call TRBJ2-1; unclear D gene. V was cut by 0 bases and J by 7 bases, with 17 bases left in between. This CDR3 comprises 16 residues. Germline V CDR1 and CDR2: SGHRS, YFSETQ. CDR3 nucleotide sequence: TGCGCCAGCAGCTTGGCCGGCGTCACCCCTGGTAATGAGCAGTTCTTC. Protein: CASSLAGVTPGNEQFF.

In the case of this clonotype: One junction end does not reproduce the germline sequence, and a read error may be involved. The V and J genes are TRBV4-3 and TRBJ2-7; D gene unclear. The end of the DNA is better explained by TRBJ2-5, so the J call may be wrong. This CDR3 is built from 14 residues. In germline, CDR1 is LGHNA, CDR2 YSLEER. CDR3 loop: CASSKKVVQGTQYF. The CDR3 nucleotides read TGCGCCAGCAGCAAAAAGGTTGTACAAGGGACCCAGTACTTC.

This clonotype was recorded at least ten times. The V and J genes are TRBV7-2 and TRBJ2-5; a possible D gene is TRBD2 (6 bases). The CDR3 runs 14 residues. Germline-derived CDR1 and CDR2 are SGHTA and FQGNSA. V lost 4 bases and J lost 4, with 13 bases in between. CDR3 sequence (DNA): TGTGCCAGCAGCTCTAGACTAGAGGGAGAGACCCAGTACTTC. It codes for CASSSRLEGETQYF.

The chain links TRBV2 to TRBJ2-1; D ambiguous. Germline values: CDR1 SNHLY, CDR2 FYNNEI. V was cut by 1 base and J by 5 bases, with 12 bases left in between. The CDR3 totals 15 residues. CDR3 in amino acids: CASSEERTDDNEQFF. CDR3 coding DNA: TGTGCCAGCAGTGAAGAGAGGACGGATGACAATGAGCAGTTCTTC.

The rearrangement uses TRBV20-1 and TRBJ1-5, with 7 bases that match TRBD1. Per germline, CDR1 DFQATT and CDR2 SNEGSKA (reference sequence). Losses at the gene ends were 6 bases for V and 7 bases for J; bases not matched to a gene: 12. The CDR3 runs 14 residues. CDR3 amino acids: CSARRGQANQPQHF. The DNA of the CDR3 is TGCAGTGCCCGTCGCGGACAGGCTAACCAGCCCCAGCATTTT.

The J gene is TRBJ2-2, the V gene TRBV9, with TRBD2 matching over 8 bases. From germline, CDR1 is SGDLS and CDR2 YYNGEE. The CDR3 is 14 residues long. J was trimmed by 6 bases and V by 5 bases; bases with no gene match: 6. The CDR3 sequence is CASSEGGGPGELFF. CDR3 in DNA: TGTGCCAGCAGTGAGGGCGGGGGGCCCGGGGAGCTGTTTTTT.

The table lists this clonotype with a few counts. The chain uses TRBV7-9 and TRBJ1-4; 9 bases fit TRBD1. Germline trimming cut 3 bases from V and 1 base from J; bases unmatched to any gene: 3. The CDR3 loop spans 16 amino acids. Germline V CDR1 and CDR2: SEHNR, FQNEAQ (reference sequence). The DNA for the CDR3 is TGTGCCAGCAGCTTTACAGGGGGCGTAACTAATGAAAAACTGTTTTTT. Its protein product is CASSFTGGVTNEKLFF.

In DNA form, the CDR3 reads TGTGCCAGCAGCAGATCCCGGGCCTACAATGAGCAGTTCTTC. Protein sequence: CASSRSRAYNEQFF. The chain recombines TRBV9 with TRBJ2-1; unclear D gene. With 4 bases removed from V and 2 bases from J, the gap between germline ends came to 10 bases. Germline loops: CDR1 SGDLS, CDR2 YYNGEE. This CDR3 contains 14 residues. The complete variable domain, with remaining parts taken from reference TRBV9 and TRBJ2-1, reads DSGVTQTPKHLITATGQRVTLRCSPRSGDLSVYWYQQSLDQGLQFLIQYYNGEERAKGNILERFSAQQFPDLHSELNLSSLELGDSALYFCASSRSRAYNEQFFGPGTRLTVL.

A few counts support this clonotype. CDR3 bases: TGTGCCAGCAGGAGCCGGACTTTGGCCCTGAATCAGCCCCAGCATTTT. This translates into CASRSRTLALNQPQHF. The chain joins TRBV6-2 or TRBV6-3 to TRBJ1-5; unclear D gene. CDR1 and CDR2 (germline): MNHEY, SVGEGT. The CDR3 is made up of 16 amino acids. With 6 bases removed from V and 4 bases from J, the gap between germline ends came to 19 bases.